This TCR beta chain was sequenced for a study of blood T cell repertoires in COVID-19. Clones were read by immunoSEQ multiplex PCR, and TCRdb kept only the in-frame ones, dropping some. Of around 80,000 clones in the sample, under 80% are singletons; the top ten hold around 21%. Losses at the gene ends were 5 bases for V and 10 bases for J; bases not matched to a gene: 4. The CDR3 contains 14 residues. Looked up from germline, CDR1 is SNHLY and CDR2 is FYNNEI. The origin of this receptor is a woman aged 80 or over with active or convalescent COVID-19. The V and J genes are TRBV2 and TRBJ1-6, with 11 bases matching TRBD1. Sequenced input: peripheral blood. The CDR3 nucleotides read TGTGCCAGCAGTCCCGGGACAGGGGGATCACCCCTCCACTTT. Translation gives CASSPGTGGSPLHF.